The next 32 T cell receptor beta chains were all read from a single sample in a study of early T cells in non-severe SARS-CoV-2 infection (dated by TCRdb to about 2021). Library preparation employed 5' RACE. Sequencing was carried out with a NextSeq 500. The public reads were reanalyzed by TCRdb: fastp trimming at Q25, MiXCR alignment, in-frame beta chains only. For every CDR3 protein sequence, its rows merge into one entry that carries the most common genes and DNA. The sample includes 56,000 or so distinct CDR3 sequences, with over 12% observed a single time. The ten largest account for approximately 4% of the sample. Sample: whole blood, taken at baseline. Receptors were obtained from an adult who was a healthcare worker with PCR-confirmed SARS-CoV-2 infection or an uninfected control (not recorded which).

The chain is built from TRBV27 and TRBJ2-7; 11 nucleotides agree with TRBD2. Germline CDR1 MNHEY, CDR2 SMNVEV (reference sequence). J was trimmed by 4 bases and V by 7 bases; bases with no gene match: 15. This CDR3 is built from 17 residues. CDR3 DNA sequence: TGTGCCAGCAACACCAAAGGGTCCGGGACTAGCGGATACGAGCAGTACTTC. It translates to CASNTKGSGTSGYEQYF.

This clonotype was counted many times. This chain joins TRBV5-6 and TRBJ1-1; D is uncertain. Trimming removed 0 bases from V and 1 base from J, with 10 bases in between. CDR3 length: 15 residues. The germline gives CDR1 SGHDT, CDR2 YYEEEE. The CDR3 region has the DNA TGTGCCAGCAGCTTGGTGCACAGACCGAACACTGAAGCTTTCTTT. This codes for CASSLVHRPNTEAFF.

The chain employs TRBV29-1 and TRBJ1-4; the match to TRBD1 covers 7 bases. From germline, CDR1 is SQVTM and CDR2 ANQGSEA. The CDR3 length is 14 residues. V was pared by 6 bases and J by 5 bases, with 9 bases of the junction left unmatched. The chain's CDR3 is CSVKTGDPNEKLFF. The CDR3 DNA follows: TGCAGCGTCAAAACAGGGGACCCAAATGAAAAACTGTTTTTT. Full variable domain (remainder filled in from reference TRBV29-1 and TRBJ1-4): SAVISQKPSRDICQRGTSLTIQCQVDSQVTMMFWYRQQPGQSLTLIATANQGSEATYESGFVIDKFPISRPNLTFSTLTVSNMSPEDSSIYLCSVKTGDPNEKLFFGSGTQLSVL.

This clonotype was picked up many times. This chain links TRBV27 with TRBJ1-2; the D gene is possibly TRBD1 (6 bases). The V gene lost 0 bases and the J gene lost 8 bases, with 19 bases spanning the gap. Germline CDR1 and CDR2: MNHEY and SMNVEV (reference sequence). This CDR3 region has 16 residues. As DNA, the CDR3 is TGTGCCAGCAGTTTATCATACCCCGGGGGGGCTGAGGGCTACACCTTC. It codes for CASSLSYPGGAEGYTF.

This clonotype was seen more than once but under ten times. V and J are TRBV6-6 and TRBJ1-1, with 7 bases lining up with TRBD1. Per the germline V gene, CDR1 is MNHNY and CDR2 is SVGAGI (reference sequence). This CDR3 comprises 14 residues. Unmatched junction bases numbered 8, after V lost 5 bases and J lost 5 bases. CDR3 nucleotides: TGTGCCAGCAGTACGACAGGGTCCCGGACTGAAGCTTTCTTT. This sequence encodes CASSTTGSRTEAFF.

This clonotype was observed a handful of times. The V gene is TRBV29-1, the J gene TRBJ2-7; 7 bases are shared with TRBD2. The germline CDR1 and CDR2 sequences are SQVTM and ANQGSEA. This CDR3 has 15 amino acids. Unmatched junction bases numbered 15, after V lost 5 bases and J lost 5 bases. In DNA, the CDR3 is TGCAGCGTTAACTCAGTGGCGGGAGTCTCACACGAGCAGTACTTC. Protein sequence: CSVNSVAGVSHEQYF.

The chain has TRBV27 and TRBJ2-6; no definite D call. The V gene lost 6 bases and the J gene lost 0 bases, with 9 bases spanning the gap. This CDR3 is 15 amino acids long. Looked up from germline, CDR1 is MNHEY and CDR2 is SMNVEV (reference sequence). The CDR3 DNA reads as TGTGCCAGCAGCTCTCGGTCCTCTGGGGCCAACGTCCTGACTTTC. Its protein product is CASSSRSSGANVLTF.

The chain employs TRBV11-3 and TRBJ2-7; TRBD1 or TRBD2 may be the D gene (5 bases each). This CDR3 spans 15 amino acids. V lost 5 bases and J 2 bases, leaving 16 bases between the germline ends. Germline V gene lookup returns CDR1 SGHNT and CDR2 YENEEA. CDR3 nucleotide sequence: TGTGCCAGCAGCGCCCCCGGGACCGAGACCTACGAGCAGTACTTC. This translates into CASSAPGTETYEQYF. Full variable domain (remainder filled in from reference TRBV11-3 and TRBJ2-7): EAGVVQSPRYKIIEKKQPVAFWCNPISGHNTLYWYLQNLGQGPELLIRYENEEAVDDSQLPKDRFSAERLKGVDSTLKIQPAELGDSAVYLCASSAPGTETYEQYFGPGTRLTVT.

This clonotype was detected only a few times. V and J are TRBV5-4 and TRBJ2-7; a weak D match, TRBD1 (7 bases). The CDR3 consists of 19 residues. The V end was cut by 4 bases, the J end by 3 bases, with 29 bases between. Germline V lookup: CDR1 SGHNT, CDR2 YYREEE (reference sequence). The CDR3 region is CASSVRGDSNRRGIYEQYF. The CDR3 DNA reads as TGTGCCAGCAGCGTACGAGGGGACAGCAATAGACGGGGGATCTACGAGCAGTACTTC.

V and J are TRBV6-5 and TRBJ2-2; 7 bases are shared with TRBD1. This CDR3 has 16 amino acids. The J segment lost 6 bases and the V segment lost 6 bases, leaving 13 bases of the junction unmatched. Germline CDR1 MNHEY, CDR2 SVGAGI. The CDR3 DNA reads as TGTGCCAGCAGAGACAGGGTATTTGGAAGAGCCGGGGAGCTGTTTTTT. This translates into CASRDRVFGRAGELFF.

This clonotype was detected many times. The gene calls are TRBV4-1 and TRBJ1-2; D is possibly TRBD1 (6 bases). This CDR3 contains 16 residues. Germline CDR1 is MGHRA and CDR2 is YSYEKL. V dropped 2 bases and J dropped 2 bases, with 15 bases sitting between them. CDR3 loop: CASSQPSGEGNYGYTF. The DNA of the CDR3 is TGCGCCAGCAGCCAACCTTCAGGGGAGGGAAACTATGGCTACACCTTC.

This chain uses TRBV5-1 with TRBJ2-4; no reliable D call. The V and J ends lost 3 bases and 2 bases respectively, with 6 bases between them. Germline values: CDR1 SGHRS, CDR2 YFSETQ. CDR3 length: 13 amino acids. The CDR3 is CASSYQPKNIQYF. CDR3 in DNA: TGCGCCAGCAGCTACCAGCCCAAAAACATTCAGTACTTC.

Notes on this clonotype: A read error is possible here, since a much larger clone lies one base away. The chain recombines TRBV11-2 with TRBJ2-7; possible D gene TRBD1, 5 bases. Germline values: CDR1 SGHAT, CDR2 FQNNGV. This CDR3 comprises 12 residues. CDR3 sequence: CVSRLDSLEQYF. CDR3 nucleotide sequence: TGTGTCAGCAGACTCGACAGCCTCGAGCAGTACTTC.

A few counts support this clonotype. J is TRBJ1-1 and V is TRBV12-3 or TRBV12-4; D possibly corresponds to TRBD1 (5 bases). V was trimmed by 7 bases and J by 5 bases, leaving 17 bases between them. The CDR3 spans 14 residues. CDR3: CASTLGRGSTEAFF. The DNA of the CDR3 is TGTGCCAGCACCCTAGGTCGGGGGAGTACTGAAGCTTTCTTT.

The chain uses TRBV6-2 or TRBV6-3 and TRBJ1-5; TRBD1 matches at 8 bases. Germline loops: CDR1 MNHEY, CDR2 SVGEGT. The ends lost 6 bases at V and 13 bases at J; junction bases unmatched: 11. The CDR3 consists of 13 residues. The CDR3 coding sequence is TGTGCCAGCAGCCTCTGGACAGGGACCTCACAGCATTTT. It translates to CASSLWTGTSQHF.

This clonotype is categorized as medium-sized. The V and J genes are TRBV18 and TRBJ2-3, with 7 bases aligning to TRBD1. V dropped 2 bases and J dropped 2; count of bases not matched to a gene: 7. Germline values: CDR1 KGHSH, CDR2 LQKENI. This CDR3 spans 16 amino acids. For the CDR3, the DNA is TGTGCCAGCTCACCATTTGGGACAGAACTCACAGATACGCAGTATTTT. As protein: CASSPFGTELTDTQYF.

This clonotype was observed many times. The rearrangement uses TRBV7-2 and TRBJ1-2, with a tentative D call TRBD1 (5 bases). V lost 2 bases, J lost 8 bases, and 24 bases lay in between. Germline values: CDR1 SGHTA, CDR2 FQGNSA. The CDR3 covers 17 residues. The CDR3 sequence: CASSLPGTRGIEGGYTF. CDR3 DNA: TGTGCCAGCAGCTTACCCGGGACCCGTGGGATCGAAGGGGGCTACACCTTC.

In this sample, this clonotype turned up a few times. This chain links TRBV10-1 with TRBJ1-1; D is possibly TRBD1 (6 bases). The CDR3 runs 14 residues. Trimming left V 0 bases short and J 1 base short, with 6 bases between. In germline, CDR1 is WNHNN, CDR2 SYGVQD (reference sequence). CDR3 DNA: TGCGCCAGCAGTGAGTCGACAGGGAACACTGAAGCTTTCTTT. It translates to CASSESTGNTEAFF.

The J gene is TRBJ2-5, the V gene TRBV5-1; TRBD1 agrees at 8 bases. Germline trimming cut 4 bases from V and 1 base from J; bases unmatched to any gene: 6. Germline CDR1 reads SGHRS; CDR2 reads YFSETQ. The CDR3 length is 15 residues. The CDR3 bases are TGCGCCAGCAGCATAGGACAGGGAGGCCAAGAGACCCAGTACTTC. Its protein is CASSIGQGGQETQYF.

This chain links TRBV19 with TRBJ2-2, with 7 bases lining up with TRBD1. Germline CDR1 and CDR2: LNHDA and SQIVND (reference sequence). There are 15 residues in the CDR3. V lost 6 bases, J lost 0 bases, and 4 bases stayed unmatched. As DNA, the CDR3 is TGTGCCAGTAGCCGAGGGACAGCGAACACCGGGGAGCTGTTTTTT. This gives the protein CASSRGTANTGELFF. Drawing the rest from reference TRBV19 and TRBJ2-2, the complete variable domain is DGGITQSPKYLFRKEGQNVTLSCEQNLNHDAMYWYRQDPGQGLRLIYYSQIVNDFQKGDIAEGYSVSREKKESFPLTVTSAQKNPTAFYLCASSRGTANTGELFFGEGSRLTVL.

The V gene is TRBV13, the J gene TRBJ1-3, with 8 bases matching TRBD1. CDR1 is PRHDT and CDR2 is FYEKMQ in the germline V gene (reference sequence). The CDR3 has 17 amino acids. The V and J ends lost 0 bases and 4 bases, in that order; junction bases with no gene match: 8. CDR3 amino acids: CASSLGLQGASGNTIYF. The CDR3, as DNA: TGTGCCAGCAGCTTAGGCCTCCAGGGGGCCTCAGGAAACACCATATATTTT.

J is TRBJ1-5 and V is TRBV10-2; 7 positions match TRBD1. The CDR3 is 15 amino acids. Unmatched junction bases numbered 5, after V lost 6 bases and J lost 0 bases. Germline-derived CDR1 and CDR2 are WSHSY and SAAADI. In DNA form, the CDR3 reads TGCGCCAGCAGCCCACAGGGGTTTAGCAATCAGCCCCAGCATTTT. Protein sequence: CASSPQGFSNQPQHF.

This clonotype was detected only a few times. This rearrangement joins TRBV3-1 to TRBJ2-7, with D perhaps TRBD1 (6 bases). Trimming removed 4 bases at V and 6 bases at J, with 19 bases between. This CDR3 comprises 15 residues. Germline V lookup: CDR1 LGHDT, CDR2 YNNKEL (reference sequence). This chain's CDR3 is CASSPRDTAWGEQYF. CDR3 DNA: TGTGCCAGCAGCCCACGGGACACGGCTTGGGGCGAGCAGTACTTC.

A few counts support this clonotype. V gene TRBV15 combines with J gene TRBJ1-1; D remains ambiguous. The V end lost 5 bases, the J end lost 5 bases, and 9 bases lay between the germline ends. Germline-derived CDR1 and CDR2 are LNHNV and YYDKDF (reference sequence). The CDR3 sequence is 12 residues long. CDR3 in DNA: TGTGCCACCAGCGCCCCTGGGACTGAAGCTTTCTTT. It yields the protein CATSAPGTEAFF.

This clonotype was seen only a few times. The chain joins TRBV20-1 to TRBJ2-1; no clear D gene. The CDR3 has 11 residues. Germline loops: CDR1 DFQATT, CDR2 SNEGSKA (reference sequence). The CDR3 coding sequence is TGCAGCGCGGTCCAAGGTGGTGAGCAGTTCTTC. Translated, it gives CSAVQGGEQFF.

CDR3 in DNA: TGCGCCAGCAGCTTGGTAGCGGGCGGCACCGGGGAGCTGTTTTTT. Amino acid sequence: CASSLVAGGTGELFF. The chain couples TRBV5-1 to TRBJ2-2, with 7 bases that match TRBD2. CDR3 length: 15 amino acids. V dropped 0 bases and J dropped 4; count of bases not matched to a gene: 3. CDR1 and CDR2 (germline): SGHRS, YFSETQ.

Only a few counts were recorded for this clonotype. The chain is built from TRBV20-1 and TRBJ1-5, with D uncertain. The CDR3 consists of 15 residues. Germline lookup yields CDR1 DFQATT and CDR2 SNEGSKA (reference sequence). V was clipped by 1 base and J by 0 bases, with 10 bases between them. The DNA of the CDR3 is TGCAGTGCTAGAGGACCGGGGTATAGCAATCAGCCCCAGCATTTT. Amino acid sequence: CSARGPGYSNQPQHF.

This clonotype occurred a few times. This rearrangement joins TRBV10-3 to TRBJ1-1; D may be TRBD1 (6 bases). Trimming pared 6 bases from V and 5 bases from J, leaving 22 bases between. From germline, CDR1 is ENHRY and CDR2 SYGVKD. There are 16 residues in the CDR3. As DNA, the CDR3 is TGTGCCATCAGCCAAGAGGTGGGCAGGGGCCGGACTGAAGCTTTCTTT. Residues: CAISQEVGRGRTEAFF.

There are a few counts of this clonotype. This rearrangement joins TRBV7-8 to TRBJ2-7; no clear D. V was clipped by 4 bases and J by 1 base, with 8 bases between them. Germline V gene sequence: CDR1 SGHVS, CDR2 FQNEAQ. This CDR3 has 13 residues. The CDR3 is CASSSLGSYEQYF. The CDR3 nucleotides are TGTGCCAGCAGCTCCCTGGGGTCCTACGAGCAGTACTTC.

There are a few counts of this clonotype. The CDR3 region has the DNA TGTGCCAGCAGCTCCCCGTCATGGGCGGGAGATGAAGATACGCAGTATTTT. It yields the protein CASSSPSWAGDEDTQYF. The rearrangement uses TRBV11-2 and TRBJ2-3; 7 nucleotides align to TRBD2. The CDR3 spans 17 residues. Losses at the gene ends were 4 bases for V and 5 bases for J; bases not matched to a gene: 15. The germline V gene encodes CDR1 SGHAT and CDR2 FQNNGV. The full variable domain, with the rest looked up from reference TRBV11-2 and TRBJ2-3, is EAGVAQSPRYKIIEKRQSVAFWCNPISGHATLYWYQQILGQGPKLLIQFQNNGVVDDSQLPKDRFSAERLKGVDSTLKIQPAKLEDSAVYLCASSSPSWAGDEDTQYFGPGTRLTVL.

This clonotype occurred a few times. The chain's CDR3 is CASSLARLAGKDEQFF. The CDR3 region has the DNA TGTGCCAGCAGCTTAGCGAGGCTAGCGGGTAAGGATGAGCAGTTCTTC. The rearrangement joins TRBV7-9 to TRBJ2-1, with TRBD2 matching 8 bases. Germline-derived CDR1 and CDR2 are SEHNR and FQNEAQ (reference sequence). The trim removed 0 bases at V and 8 bases at J, leaving 9 bases unmatched. The CDR3 length is 16 residues. The full variable domain, its missing parts supplied by reference TRBV7-9 and TRBJ2-1, is DTGVSQNPRHKITKRGQNVTFRCDPISEHNRLYWYRQTLGQGPEFLTYFQNEAQLEKSRLLSDRFSAERPKGSFSTLEIQRTEQGDSAMYLCASSLARLAGKDEQFFGPGTRLTVL.

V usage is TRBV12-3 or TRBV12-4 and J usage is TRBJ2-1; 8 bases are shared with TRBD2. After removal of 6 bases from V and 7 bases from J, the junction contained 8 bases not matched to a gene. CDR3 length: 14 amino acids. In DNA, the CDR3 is TGTGCCAGCAGACCCGGGACTAGTTTTAATGAGCAGTTCTTC. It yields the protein CASRPGTSFNEQFF.